The 24 T cell receptor beta chains below come from one sample, sequenced in a study of blood T cell repertoires in COVID-19. Clones were sequenced by immunoSEQ multiplex PCR, and TCRdb holds only the in-frame ones, with some missing. The sample gives more than 300,000 clones, around 89% of which show up once; 6.4% is in the top ten. Material: peripheral blood. The receptors derive from a man in his late teens or twenties who had recovered from COVID-19.

This clone was seen just once. The chain links TRBV7-2 to TRBJ1-4; maybe TRBD1 (6 bases). The germline V gene encodes CDR1 SGHTA and CDR2 FQGNSA. V was pared by 5 bases and J by 5 bases, with 15 bases between. This CDR3 has 15 amino acids. The CDR3 bases are TGTGCCAGCAGCCTCCCGACAGGAATAAATGAAAAACTGTTTTTT. Translating it yields CASSLPTGINEKLFF.

The J gene is TRBJ2-7, the V gene TRBV5-1; D may be TRBD1 (6 bases). Trimming shortened V by 3 bases and J by 0 bases, and 10 bases separated the two germline ends. Germline V gene lookup returns CDR1 SGHRS and CDR2 YFSETQ. This CDR3 spans 14 amino acids. CDR3 sequence reads: CASSWGRTSYEQYF. In DNA, the CDR3 is TGCGCCAGCAGCTGGGGGCGTACCTCCTACGAGCAGTACTTC.

The rearrangement links TRBV12-5 to TRBJ2-7, with 9 positions matching TRBD1. CDR3 length: 14 amino acids. The germline V gene has CDR1 LGHNT and CDR2 FRNRAP. Trimming took 6 bases from V and 3 from J; bases not matched to a gene: 6. The CDR3 region is CASGWTGAGYEQYF. The CDR3 nucleotides read TGTGCTAGTGGATGGACAGGGGCTGGCTACGAGCAGTACTTC.

CDR3 sequence (DNA): TGTGCCAGTAATACAAACTCTGGGGCCAACGTCCTGACTTTC. It translates to CASNTNSGANVLTF. The genes are TRBV19 and TRBJ2-6; D remains ambiguous. CDR1 is LNHDA, CDR2 SQIVND, per germline (reference sequence). Trimming removed 7 bases at V and 0 bases at J, with 7 bases between. The CDR3 runs to 14 residues.

J is TRBJ1-2 and V is TRBV5-1; tentative D call: TRBD1 (6 bases). Trimming stripped 0 bases from V and 4 bases from J, with 13 bases between. The CDR3 extends over 15 amino acids. Germline V gene lookup returns CDR1 SGHRS and CDR2 YFSETQ. The CDR3 coding sequence is TGCGCCAGCAGCTTGGTATCAGGGGCGGGCTATGGCTACACCTTC. It encodes CASSLVSGAGYGYTF.

The chain has TRBV7-2 and TRBJ2-2, with 8 positions matching TRBD1. This CDR3 has 17 residues. CDR1 is SGHTA and CDR2 is FQGNSA in the germline V gene. V lost 3 bases, J lost 1 base, and 7 bases stayed unmatched. CDR3 bases: TGTGCCAGCAGCTTCGATGGGGGACAGGTGAACACCGGGGAGCTGTTTTTT. The encoded protein is CASSFDGGQVNTGELFF.

The rearrangement uses TRBV6-6 and TRBJ2-5; 7 bases map to TRBD2. From germline, CDR1 is MNHNY and CDR2 SVGAGI (reference sequence). V was pared by 0 bases and J by 5 bases, with 6 bases of the junction left unmatched. There are 15 residues in the CDR3. CDR3 loop: CASSYSWREWETQYF. For the CDR3, the DNA is TGTGCCAGCAGTTACTCGTGGCGGGAGTGGGAGACCCAGTACTTC.

This chain joins TRBV7-2 and TRBJ1-1; 8 positions match TRBD1. The ends lost 5 bases at V and 6 bases at J; junction bases unmatched: 11. Germline loops: CDR1 SGHTA, CDR2 FQGNSA. The CDR3 covers 15 residues. Here the CDR3 reads CASSPRTGKFAEAFF. CDR3 sequence (DNA): TGTGCCAGCAGCCCCAGGACAGGGAAGTTTGCTGAAGCTTTCTTT.

This rearrangement joins TRBV11-2 to TRBJ1-5, with D tentatively TRBD1 (5 bases). This CDR3 is built from 16 residues. CDR1 SGHAT and CDR2 FQNNGV come from the germline V gene. Trimming took 0 bases from V and 7 from J, leaving 16 bases between them. CDR3 loop: CASSLELGGVQQPQHF. CDR3 in DNA: TGTGCCAGCAGCTTAGAGTTAGGAGGGGTTCAGCAGCCCCAGCATTTT.

The genes are TRBV18 and TRBJ2-3; D uncertain. Germline CDR1 is KGHSH and CDR2 is LQKENI. The V gene lost 0 bases and the J gene lost 0 bases, with 4 bases spanning the gap. The CDR3 extends over 14 amino acids. CDR3 amino acids: CASSPPTSTDTQYF. In nucleotides, the CDR3 is TGTGCCAGCTCACCACCGACTAGCACAGATACGCAGTATTTT.

This chain connects TRBV27 to TRBJ1-1; D unresolved. This CDR3 is built from 14 residues. Germline loops: CDR1 MNHEY, CDR2 SMNVEV (reference sequence). Trimming pared 6 bases from V and 1 base from J, leaving 12 bases between. The CDR3 protein is CASSIDRGNTEAFF. The DNA of the CDR3 is TGTGCCAGCAGCATCGACCGGGGGAACACTGAAGCTTTCTTT.

This clone is a singleton in its sample. The CDR3 region has the DNA TGTGCCAGCAGAACCAGGCTGGGTGTCACTGAAGCTTTCTTT. Translating it yields CASRTRLGVTEAFF. The chain carries TRBV27 and TRBJ1-1, with unresolved D. Germline V gene data show CDR1 as MNHEY and CDR2 as SMNVEV (reference sequence). The V and J ends lost 6 bases and 4 bases respectively, with 15 bases between them. This CDR3 has 14 residues.

The chain employs TRBV19 and TRBJ2-5, with D possibly being TRBD1 (6 bases). Trimming removed 8 bases at V and 0 bases at J, with 10 bases between. This CDR3 is built from 13 residues. From germline, CDR1 is LNHDA and CDR2 SQIVND (reference sequence). This CDR3 reads CASATGNQETQYF. CDR3 bases: TGTGCCAGTGCCACAGGGAACCAAGAGACCCAGTACTTC.

The V and J genes are TRBV6-4 and TRBJ2-7; 8 bases match TRBD1. Germline values: CDR1 MRHNA, CDR2 SNTAGT. The CDR3 runs 16 residues. Trimming cost V 0 bases and J 0 bases; bases outside gene matches: 4. The CDR3 nucleotides are TGTGCCAGCAGTGACTCAGGGACAGGTTCCTCCTACGAGCAGTACTTC. This gives the protein CASSDSGTGSSYEQYF.

The chain employs TRBV5-6 and TRBJ1-6, with 8 bases aligning to TRBD1. J gave up 9 bases and V 0 bases, and 5 bases lay outside the gene matches. This CDR3 has 15 residues. The germline gives CDR1 SGHDT, CDR2 YYEEEE. The CDR3 loop reads CASSLGQGAGSPLHF. CDR3 coding DNA: TGTGCCAGCAGCTTGGGGCAGGGGGCAGGTTCACCCCTCCACTTT.

This clone was picked up many times. J is TRBJ2-7 and V is TRBV10-3, with TRBD1 identical over 9 bases. Germline V gives CDR1 ENHRY, CDR2 SYGVKD. The CDR3 spans 14 residues. Trimming at V came to 0 bases and at J to 6 bases, leaving 3 bases not matched to a gene. The CDR3 sequence is CAISESGTGSEQYF. CDR3 bases: TGTGCCATCAGTGAGTCCGGGACAGGGTCCGAGCAGTACTTC.

The chain is built from TRBV7-2 and TRBJ1-6; D uncertain. Trimming shortened V by 0 bases and J by 8 bases, and 11 bases separated the two germline ends. Germline lookup yields CDR1 SGHTA and CDR2 FQGNSA. The CDR3 contains 15 residues. The chain's CDR3 is CASSLAAGLYSPLHF. The CDR3 coding sequence is TGTGCCAGCAGCTTAGCGGCAGGACTTTATTCACCCCTCCACTTT. Combining the CDR3 with reference TRBV7-2 and TRBJ1-6 gives the whole variable domain GAGVSQSPSNKVTEKGKDVELRCDPISGHTALYWYRQSLGQGLEFLIYFQGNSAPDKSGLPSDRFSAERTGGSVSTLTIQRTQQEDSAVYLCASSLAAGLYSPLHFGNGTRLTVT.

This chain joins TRBV21-1 and TRBJ2-7; TRBD2, the D gene given by the table, was not confirmed from the DNA. TRBV21-1 is labeled a pseudogene. The CDR3 has 16 residues. The CDR3 DNA reads as TGTGCCAGCAGCAAGAAGTATGAGGGCCCGTCCTACGAGCAGTACTTC. Residues: CASSKKYEGPSYEQYF.

V and J are TRBV9 and TRBJ2-6; a weak D match, TRBD2 (5 bases). Germline CDR1 reads SGDLS; CDR2 reads YYNGEE. The CDR3 loop spans 16 amino acids. The ends were cut back, 4 bases at V and 1 base at J, with 12 bases in the middle. The CDR3 protein is CASSRRGSSGANVLTF. CDR3 bases: TGTGCCAGCAGCCGGAGAGGGAGTTCTGGGGCCAACGTCCTGACTTTC.

The chain uses TRBV6-1 and TRBJ2-2; D is uncertain. The CDR3 is 15 residues long. From germline, CDR1 is MNHNS and CDR2 SASEGT. V was shortened by 2 bases and J by 5 bases, with 12 bases between the two germline ends. CDR3: CASSEPGLMTGELFF. The CDR3 DNA sequence: TGTGCCAGCAGTGAACCGGGTTTGATGACCGGGGAGCTGTTTTTT.

V is TRBV10-3 and J is TRBJ2-7, with D possibly matching TRBD2 (6 bases). Germline V lookup: CDR1 ENHRY, CDR2 SYGVKD. The CDR3 runs 13 residues. Between the trimmed V and J ends, which lost 7 bases and 4 bases, there was a span of 14 bases. CDR3 sequence reads: CAINPTGTYEQYF. CDR3 bases: TGTGCCATCAACCCGACTGGGACTTACGAGCAGTACTTC.

The V gene is TRBV24-1, the J gene TRBJ2-1; D gene ambiguous. Germline CDR1 reads KGHDR; CDR2 reads SFDVKD. With 0 bases removed from V and 6 bases from J, the gap between germline ends came to 8 bases. The CDR3 runs to 14 residues. The CDR3 DNA reads TGTGCCACCAGTGATTTGGAGCTCCCCAATGAGCAGTTCTTC. Translated, it gives CATSDLELPNEQFF.

The rearrangement uses TRBV9 and TRBJ1-1; 7 bases map to TRBD1. CDR3 size: 15 residues. With 3 bases clipped from V and 2 bases from J, the junction kept 7 bases outside the gene matches. Germline CDR1 is SGDLS and CDR2 is YYNGEE. The CDR3 DNA is TGTGCCAGCAGCGGGAGGGACAGAGAAAACACTGAAGCTTTCTTT. Amino acids: CASSGRDRENTEAFF.

This chain links TRBV5-1 with TRBJ1-1, with unresolved D. From germline, CDR1 is SGHRS and CDR2 YFSETQ. Trimming removed 4 bases from V and 5 bases from J, with 15 bases in between. CDR3 length: 14 amino acids. CDR3 coding DNA: TGCGCCAGCAGCGGAAGCCCGGGGAAAACTGAAGCTTTCTTT. Translation: CASSGSPGKTEAFF.